The clone carrying this T cell receptor beta chain was observed many times. The sample comes from a study of early T cells in non-severe SARS-CoV-2 infection. Looked up from germline, CDR1 is SEHNR and CDR2 is FQNEAQ (reference sequence). The V and J ends lost 3 bases and 5 bases respectively, with 11 bases between them. The CDR3 runs to 13 residues. Each CDR3 protein gets one entry after TCRdb re-called the 5' RACE reads with MiXCR. The sample has approximately 69,000 distinct CDR3 sequences, 12% seen once. Sample: whole blood. The TCR originated in an adult who was a healthcare worker with PCR-confirmed SARS-CoV-2 infection or an uninfected control (not recorded which). V and J are TRBV7-9 and TRBJ2-7; no definite D call. The CDR3, as DNA: TGTGCCAGCAGCTTCGCGACTGGGGACGAGCAGTACTTC. Protein product: CASSFATGDEQYF. Variable domain in full (rest from reference TRBV7-9 and TRBJ2-7): DTGVSQNPRHKITKRGQNVTFRCDPISEHNRLYWYRQTLGQGPEFLTYFQNEAQLEKSRLLSDRFSAERPKGSFSTLEIQRTEQGDSAMYLCASSFATGDEQYFGPGTRLTVT.